The 8 T cell receptor beta chains listed next were all sequenced from one sample in a study of T-cell reconstitution after alpha-beta-depleted transplantation in children. Unique molecular identifiers were incorporated into the prepared TCRbeta library. TCRdb redid the calling of the PCR reads with MiXCR, one entry per CDR3 protein. The table has approximately 97,000 distinct CDR3 sequences, roughly 7.1% seen once; the top ten hold approximately 16%. Sequencing used PBMCs, obtained before TCRalphabeta/CD19-depleted stem cell transplant. Every receptor here comes from a boy aged 2 to 9 with acute lymphoblastic leukemia, due to receive a stem cell transplant.

The chain has TRBV6-2 or TRBV6-3 and TRBJ1-2; the D gene is possibly TRBD1 (6 bases). The CDR3 is 17 residues long. Germline CDR1 reads MNHEY; CDR2 reads SVGEGT. The V and J ends lost 5 bases and 4 bases respectively, with 23 bases between them. CDR3 coding DNA: TGTGCCAGCAGTCTTACCGGAAACACAGGGTACGGCTATGGCTACACCTTC. This translates into CASSLTGNTGYGYGYTF.

This clonotype turned up a few times. The chain is built from TRBV6-5 and TRBJ1-2; D unclear. Germline CDR1 and CDR2: MNHEY and SVGAGI. The CDR3 is made up of 15 amino acids. V lost 0 bases to trimming and J lost 3 bases, with 11 bases between them. The CDR3 sequence is CASSYSGREYYGYTF. The CDR3 nucleotides read TGTGCCAGCAGTTACTCCGGAAGGGAATACTATGGCTACACCTTC.

In this sample, this clonotype turned up many times. The chain links TRBV2 to TRBJ2-2, with 10 positions matching TRBD2. This CDR3 spans 17 amino acids. The V segment lost 2 bases and the J segment 4 bases; nucleotides outside the gene matches: 7. Germline V gene lookup returns CDR1 SNHLY and CDR2 FYNNEI. CDR3 sequence (DNA): TGTGCCAGCAGTGAATCGCTAGCGGGGGTTCTCACCGGGGAGCTGTTTTTT. Translated, it gives CASSESLAGVLTGELFF. The complete variable domain, with remaining parts taken from reference TRBV2 and TRBJ2-2, reads EPEVTQTPSHQVTQMGQEVILRCVPISNHLYFYWYRQILGQKVEFLVSFYNNEISEKSEIFDDQFSVERPDGSNFTLKIRSTKLEDSAMYFCASSESLAGVLTGELFFGEGSRLTVL.

The chain has TRBV10-3 and TRBJ2-7, with 7 nucleotides matching TRBD1. This CDR3 has 12 amino acids. Trimming cost V 10 bases and J 3 bases; bases outside gene matches: 6. The germline CDR1 and CDR2 sequences are ENHRY and SYGVKD. CDR3: CATGTEDYEQYF. The CDR3 DNA is TGTGCCACCGGGACAGAGGACTACGAGCAGTACTTC.

V and J are TRBV14 and TRBJ1-4; 7 positions agree with TRBD1. The CDR3 runs to 15 residues. The trim removed 1 base at V and 7 bases at J, leaving 6 bases unmatched. CDR1 SGHDN and CDR2 FVKESK come from the germline V gene. The CDR3 loop is CASSQVKGAFEKLFF. For the CDR3, the DNA is TGTGCCAGCAGCCAAGTGAAGGGGGCATTTGAAAAACTGTTTTTT.

The rearrangement uses TRBV7-8 and TRBJ1-1; D uncertain. The CDR3 has 15 residues. Trimming took off 6 bases at V and 3 bases at J, with 17 bases between the two ends. CDR1 and CDR2 (germline): SGHVS, FQNEAQ. CDR3 residues: CASRPPGRADTEAFF. In DNA form, the CDR3 reads TGTGCCAGCAGGCCCCCAGGTCGGGCTGACACTGAAGCTTTCTTT.

The V gene is TRBV12-3 or TRBV12-4, the J gene TRBJ1-3; possible D gene TRBD1, 5 bases. CDR3 length: 14 amino acids. The V and J ends lost 6 bases and 8 bases respectively, with 17 bases between them. The CDR3 DNA sequence: TGTGCCAGCAGAACGGACATCCAAGGACACACCATATATTTT. Protein product: CASRTDIQGHTIYF.

This clonotype came up many times. The J gene is TRBJ1-1, the V gene TRBV3-1, with unresolved D. V was trimmed by 1 base and J by 5 bases, leaving 11 bases between them. The CDR3 consists of 14 residues. CDR1 and CDR2 (germline): LGHDT, YNNKEL (reference sequence). CDR3 DNA: TGTGCCAGCAGCCAAGGGGGTGGTGGTACTGAAGCTTTCTTT. The encoded protein is CASSQGGGGTEAFF.